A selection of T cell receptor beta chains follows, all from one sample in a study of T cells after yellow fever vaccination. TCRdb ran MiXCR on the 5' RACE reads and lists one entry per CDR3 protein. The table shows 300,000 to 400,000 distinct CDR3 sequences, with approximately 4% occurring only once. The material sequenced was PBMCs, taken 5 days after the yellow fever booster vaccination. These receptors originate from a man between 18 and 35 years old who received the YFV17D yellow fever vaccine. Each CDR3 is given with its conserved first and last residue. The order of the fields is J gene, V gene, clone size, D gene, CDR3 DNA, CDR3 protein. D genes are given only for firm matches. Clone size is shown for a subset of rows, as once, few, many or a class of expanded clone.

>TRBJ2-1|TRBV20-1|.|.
TGCAGTGCTAGGCGGGGTGGCGATGAGCAGTTCTTC
CSARRGGDEQFF
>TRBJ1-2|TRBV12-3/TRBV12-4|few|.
TGTGCCAGCAGTCCCCGACGTGGACCTGGCTACACCTTC
CASSPRRGPGYTF
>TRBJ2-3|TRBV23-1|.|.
TGCGCCAGCAGTCAAGATTATTACAGACCCATCACTACCACAGATACGCAGTATTTT
CASSQDYYRPITTTDTQYF
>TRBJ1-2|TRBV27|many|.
TGTGCCAGCAGTTTAAGCTGGGGAGGCTATGGCTACACCTTC
CASSLSWGGYGYTF
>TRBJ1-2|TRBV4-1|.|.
TGCGCCAGCAGCTCGCGTGGCAGCAGCTATGGCTACACCTTC
CASSSRGSSYGYTF
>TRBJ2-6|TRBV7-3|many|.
TGTGCCAGCAGCTTTACCGGGGCCAACGTCCTGACTTTC
CASSFTGANVLTF
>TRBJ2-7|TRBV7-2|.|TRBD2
TGTGCCAGCAGCCTGTCTAGCGGCGAGAATTTCTACGAGCAGTACTTC
CASSLSSGENFYEQYF
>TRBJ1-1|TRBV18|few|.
TGTGCCAGCTCACTACAGGGAACGGGGTTTGAAGCTTTCTTT
CASSLQGTGFEAFF
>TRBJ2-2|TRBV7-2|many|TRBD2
TGTGCCAGCAGCACCACGGCGGGGGGGCTTCGGACCGGGGAGCTGTTTTTT
CASSTTAGGLRTGELFF
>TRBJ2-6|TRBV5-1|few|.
TGCGCCAGCAGCTTCGAGACACCCCCCTCTGGGGCCAACGTCCTGACTTTC
CASSFETPPSGANVLTF
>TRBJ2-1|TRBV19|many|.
TGTGCCAGTAGTATATTTAGGAATGAGCAGTTCTTC
CASSIFRNEQFF
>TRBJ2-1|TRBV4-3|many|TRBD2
TGCGCCAGCAGCCAAGATGCCCTAGCGGGGGCCTGGTACAATGAGCAGTTCTTC
CASSQDALAGAWYNEQFF
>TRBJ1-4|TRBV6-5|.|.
TGTGCCAGTCAGGCGGGGGAAAAACTGTTTTTT
CASQAGEKLFF
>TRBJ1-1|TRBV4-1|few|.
TGCGCCAGCAGCCGCCAGGACCCGTCCTTGAACACTGAAGCTTTCTTT
CASSRQDPSLNTEAFF
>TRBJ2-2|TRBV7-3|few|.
TGTGCCAGCAGCTTAGAAGCTACAGGACCCGGGGAGCTGTTTTTT
CASSLEATGPGELFF
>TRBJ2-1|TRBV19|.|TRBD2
TGTGCCAGTAGTATGCGGGGGGAGCAGTTCTTC
CASSMRGEQFF
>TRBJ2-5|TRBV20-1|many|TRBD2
TGCAGTGCTAGAGATCTAATGACTAGCGGGGTAGAGACCCAGTACTTC
CSARDLMTSGVETQYF
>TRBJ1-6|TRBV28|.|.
TGTGCCAGCACCTCGGTCTGGGGCACCTATAATTCACCCCTCCACTTT
CASTSVWGTYNSPLHF
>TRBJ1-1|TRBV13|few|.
TGTGCCAGCAGCCCAGGCCTGGGTACCCCACCGGCTTTCTTT
CASSPGLGTPPAFF
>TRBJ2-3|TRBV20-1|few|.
TGCAGTGCCCGAACCGGGACTTACACAGATACGCAGTATTTT
CSARTGTYTDTQYF
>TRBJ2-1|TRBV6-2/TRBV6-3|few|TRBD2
TGTGCCAGCAAGAAAAGCGGGGGATACTACAATGAGCAGTTCTTC
CASKKSGGYYNEQFF
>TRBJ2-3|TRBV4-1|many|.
TGCGCCAGCAGCCAAGACCCCGCAGACCCAGATACGCAGTATTTT
CASSQDPADPDTQYF
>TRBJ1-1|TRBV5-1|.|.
TGCGCCAGCAGCTTGGGAATGGGGCACGAGAACACTGAAGCTTTCTTT
CASSLGMGHENTEAFF
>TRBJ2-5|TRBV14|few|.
TGTGCCAGCAGCCAGATCGGTGGCCTCCAAGAGACCCAGTACTTC
CASSQIGGLQETQYF
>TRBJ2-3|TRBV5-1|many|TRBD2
TGCGCCAGCAGCTCACGACTAGCGGGCACAGATACGCAGTATTTT
CASSSRLAGTDTQYF
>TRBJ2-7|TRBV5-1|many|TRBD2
TGCGCCAGCAGCCATACTAGCGGGGGGGACTACGAGCAGTACTTC
CASSHTSGGDYEQYF
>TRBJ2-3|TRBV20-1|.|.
TGCAGTGCTGAAATCCCGGGACTGGGCACAGATACGCAGTATTTT
CSAEIPGLGTDTQYF
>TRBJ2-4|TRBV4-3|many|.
TGCGCCAGCAGCCAAATTTACTCTGGGGAGGCGAAAAACATTCAGTACTTC
CASSQIYSGEAKNIQYF
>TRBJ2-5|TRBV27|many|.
TGTGCCAGCAGTTTGTTCTTTCAAGGGGACGAGACCCAGTACTTC
CASSLFFQGDETQYF
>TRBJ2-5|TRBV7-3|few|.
TGTGCCAGCAGCGTAGCAAAGGCGGAGACCCAGTACTTC
CASSVAKAETQYF
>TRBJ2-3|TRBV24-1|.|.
TGTGCCACCAGTGTTCCGGGGCCTAGTGGGGATACGCAGTATTTT
CATSVPGPSGDTQYF
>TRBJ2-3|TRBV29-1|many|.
TGCAGCGTCCAGGTGGCCAGCACAGATACGCAGTATTTT
CSVQVASTDTQYF
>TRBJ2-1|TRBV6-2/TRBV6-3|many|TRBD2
TGTGCCACTGTTAGAGCGGGGGAGAGCTCCTACAATGAGCAGTTCTTC
CATVRAGESSYNEQFF
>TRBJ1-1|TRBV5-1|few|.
TGCGCCAGCAGCTTGGCCACAGGGTCGGGGGAGGCTTTCTTT
CASSLATGSGEAFF
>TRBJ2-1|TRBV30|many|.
TGTGCCTGGATAAAAGGGTCGGGGTCCCTGGTTGAGCAGTTCTTC
CAWIKGSGSLVEQFF
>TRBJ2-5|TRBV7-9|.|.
TGTGCCAGCAGCACCGTACAGAGCCAAGAGACCCAGTACTTC
CASSTVQSQETQYF
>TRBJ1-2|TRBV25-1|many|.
TGTGCCAGCACCCTCGCTGGGGATTACGGCTACACCTTC
CASTLAGDYGYTF
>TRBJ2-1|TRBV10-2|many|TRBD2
TGCGCCAGCGGCACTAGCGGGGGGGTCAACAATGAGCAGTTCTTC
CASGTSGGVNNEQFF
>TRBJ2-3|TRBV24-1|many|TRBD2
TGTGCCACTTCACCGAGAGCGGGGGCTGCAGATACGCAGTATTTT
CATSPRAGAADTQYF